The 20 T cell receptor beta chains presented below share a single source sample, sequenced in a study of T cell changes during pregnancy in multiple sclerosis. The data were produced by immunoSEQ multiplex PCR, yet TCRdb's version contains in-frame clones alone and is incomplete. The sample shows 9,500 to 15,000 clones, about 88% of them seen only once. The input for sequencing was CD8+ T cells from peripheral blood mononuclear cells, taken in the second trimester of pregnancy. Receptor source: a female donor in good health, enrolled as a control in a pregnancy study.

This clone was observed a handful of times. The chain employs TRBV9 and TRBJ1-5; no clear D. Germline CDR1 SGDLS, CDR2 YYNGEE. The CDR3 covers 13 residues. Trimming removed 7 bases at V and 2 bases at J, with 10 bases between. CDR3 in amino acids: CASRVVCNQPQHF. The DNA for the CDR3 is TGTGCCAGCCGGGTGGTCTGCAATCAGCCCCAGCATTTT.

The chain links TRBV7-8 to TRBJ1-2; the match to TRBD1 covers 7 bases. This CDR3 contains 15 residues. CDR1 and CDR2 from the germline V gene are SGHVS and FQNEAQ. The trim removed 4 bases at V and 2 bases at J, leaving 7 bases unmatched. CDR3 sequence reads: CASSSRDSSNYGYTF. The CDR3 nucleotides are TGTGCCAGCAGCTCTCGGGACAGCTCGAACTATGGCTACACCTTC.

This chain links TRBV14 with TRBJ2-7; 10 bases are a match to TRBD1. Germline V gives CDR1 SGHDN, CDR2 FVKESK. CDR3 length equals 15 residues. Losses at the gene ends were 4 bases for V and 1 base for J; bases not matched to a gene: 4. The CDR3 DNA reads TGTGCCAGCAGCCGCAGGGACAGGGGTTCCTACGAGCAGTACTTC. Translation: CASSRRDRGSYEQYF.

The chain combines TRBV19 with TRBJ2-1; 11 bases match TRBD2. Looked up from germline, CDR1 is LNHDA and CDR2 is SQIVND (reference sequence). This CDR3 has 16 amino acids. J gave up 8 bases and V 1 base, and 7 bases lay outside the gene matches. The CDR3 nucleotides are TGTGCCAGTAGTATAGGGGCCACTAGCGGGAGCGATGAGCAGTTCTTC. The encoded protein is CASSIGATSGSDEQFF.

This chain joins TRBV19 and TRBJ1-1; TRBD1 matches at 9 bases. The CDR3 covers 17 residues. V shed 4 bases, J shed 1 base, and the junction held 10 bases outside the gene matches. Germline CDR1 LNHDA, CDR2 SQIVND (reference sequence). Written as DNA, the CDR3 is TGTGCCAGTAGTACTTTGCGGACAGGGGATAAGAACACTGAAGCTTTCTTT. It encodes CASSTLRTGDKNTEAFF.

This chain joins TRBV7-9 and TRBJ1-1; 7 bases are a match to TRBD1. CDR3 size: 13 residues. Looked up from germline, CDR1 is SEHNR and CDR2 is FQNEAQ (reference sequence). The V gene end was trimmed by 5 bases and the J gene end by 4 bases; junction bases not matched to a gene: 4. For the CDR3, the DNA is TGTGCCAGCAGCGCGCAGGGGGGCACTGAAGCTTTCTTT. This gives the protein CASSAQGGTEAFF. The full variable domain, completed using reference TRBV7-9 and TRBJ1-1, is DTGVSQNPRHKITKRGQNVTFRCDPISEHNRLYWYRQTLGQGPEFLTYFQNEAQLEKSRLLSDRFSAERPKGSFSTLEIQRTEQGDSAMYLCASSAQGGTEAFFGQGTRLTVV.

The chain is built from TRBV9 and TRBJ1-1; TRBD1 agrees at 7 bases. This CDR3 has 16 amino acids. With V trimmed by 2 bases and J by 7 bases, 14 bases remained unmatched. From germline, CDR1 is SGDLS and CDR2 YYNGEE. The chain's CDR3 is CASSVHRDSGYIEAFF. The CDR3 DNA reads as TGTGCCAGCAGCGTCCATCGGGACAGTGGTTACATTGAAGCTTTCTTT. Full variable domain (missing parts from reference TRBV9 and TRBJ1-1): DSGVTQTPKHLITATGQRVTLRCSPRSGDLSVYWYQQSLDQGLQFLIQYYNGEERAKGNILERFSAQQFPDLHSELNLSSLELGDSALYFCASSVHRDSGYIEAFFGQGTRLTVV.

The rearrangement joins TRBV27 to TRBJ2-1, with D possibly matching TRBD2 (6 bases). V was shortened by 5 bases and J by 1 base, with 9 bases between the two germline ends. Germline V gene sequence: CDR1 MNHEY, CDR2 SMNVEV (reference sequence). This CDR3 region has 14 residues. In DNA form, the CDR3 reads TGTGCCAGCAGTCTTAGCGGTTCCTACAATGAGCAGTTCTTC. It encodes CASSLSGSYNEQFF.

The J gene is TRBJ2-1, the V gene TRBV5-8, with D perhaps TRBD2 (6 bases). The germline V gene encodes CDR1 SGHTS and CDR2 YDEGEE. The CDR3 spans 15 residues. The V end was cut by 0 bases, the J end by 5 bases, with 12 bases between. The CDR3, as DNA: TGTGCCAGCAGCTTGGATCTAGGGGAGGACAATGAGCAGTTCTTC. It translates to CASSLDLGEDNEQFF.

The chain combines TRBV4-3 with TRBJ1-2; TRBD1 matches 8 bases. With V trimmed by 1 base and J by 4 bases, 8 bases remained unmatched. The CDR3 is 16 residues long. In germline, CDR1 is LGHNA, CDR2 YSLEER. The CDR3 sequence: CASSQGGTGFGYGYTF. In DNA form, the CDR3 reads TGCGCCAGCAGCCAAGGAGGGACAGGTTTCGGCTATGGCTACACCTTC.

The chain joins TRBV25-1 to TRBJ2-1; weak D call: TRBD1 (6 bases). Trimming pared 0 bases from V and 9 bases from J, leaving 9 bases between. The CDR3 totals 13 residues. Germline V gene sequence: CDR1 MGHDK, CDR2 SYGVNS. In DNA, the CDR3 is TGTGCCAGCAGTGAATACCTAGGGGGTGAGCAGTTCTTC. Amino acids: CASSEYLGGEQFF. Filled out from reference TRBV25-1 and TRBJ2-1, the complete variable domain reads EADIYQTPRYLVIGTGKKITLECSQTMGHDKMYWYQQDPGMELHLIHYSYGVNSTEKGDLSSESTVSRIRTEHFPLTLESARPSHTSQYLCASSEYLGGEQFFGPGTRLTVL.

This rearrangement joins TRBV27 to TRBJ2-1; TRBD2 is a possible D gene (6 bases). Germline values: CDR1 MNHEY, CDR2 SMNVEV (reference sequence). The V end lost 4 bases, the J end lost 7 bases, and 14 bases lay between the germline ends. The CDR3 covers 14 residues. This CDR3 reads CASSSREPANEQFF. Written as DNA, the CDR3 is TGTGCCAGCAGTTCCCGGGAGCCGGCTAATGAGCAGTTCTTC.

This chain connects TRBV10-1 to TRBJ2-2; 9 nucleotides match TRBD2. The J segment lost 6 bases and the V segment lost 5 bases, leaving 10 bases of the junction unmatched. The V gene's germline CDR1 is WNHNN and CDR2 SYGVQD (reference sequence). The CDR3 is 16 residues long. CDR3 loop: CASSRSLAGNAGELFF. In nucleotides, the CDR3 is TGCGCCAGCAGTCGAAGTCTAGCGGGAAACGCCGGGGAGCTGTTTTTT.

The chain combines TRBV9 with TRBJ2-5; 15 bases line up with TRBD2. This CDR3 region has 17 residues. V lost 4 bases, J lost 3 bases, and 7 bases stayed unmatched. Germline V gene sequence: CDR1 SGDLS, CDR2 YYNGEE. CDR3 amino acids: CASSPGTSGGLEETQYF. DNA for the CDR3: TGTGCCAGCAGCCCCGGGACTAGCGGGGGGCTAGAAGAGACCCAGTACTTC.

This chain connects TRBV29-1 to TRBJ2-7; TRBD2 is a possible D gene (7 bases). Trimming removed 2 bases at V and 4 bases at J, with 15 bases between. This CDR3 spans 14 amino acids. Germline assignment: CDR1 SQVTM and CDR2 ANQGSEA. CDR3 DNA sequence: TGCAGCGTTGAATTTACGGGGGGCGGGTACGAGCAGTACTTC. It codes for CSVEFTGGGYEQYF.

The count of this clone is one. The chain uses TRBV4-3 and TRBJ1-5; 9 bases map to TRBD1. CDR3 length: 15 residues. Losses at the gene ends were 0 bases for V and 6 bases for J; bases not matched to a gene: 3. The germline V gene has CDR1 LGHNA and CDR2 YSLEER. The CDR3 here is CASSQDDRGTQPQHF. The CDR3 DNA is TGCGCCAGCAGCCAAGATGACAGGGGGACTCAGCCCCAGCATTTT.

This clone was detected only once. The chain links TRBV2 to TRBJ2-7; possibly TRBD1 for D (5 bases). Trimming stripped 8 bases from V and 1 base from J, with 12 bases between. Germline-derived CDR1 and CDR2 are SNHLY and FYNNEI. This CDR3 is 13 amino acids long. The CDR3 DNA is TGTGCCAGCGAACCGCAGGGATCCTACGAGCAGTACTTC. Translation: CASEPQGSYEQYF.

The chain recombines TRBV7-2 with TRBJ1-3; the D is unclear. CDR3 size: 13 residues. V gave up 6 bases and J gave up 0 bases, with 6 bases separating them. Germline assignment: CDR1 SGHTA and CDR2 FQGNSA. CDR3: CASSGSSGNTIYF. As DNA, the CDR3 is TGTGCCAGCAGTGGGAGCTCTGGAAACACCATATATTTT.

The CDR3, as DNA: TGTGCCATCAGATCCCCGGGACTAGCGGGATTGCACGCACGCGAGCAGTACTTC. Amino acid sequence: CAIRSPGLAGLHAREQYF. The chain is built from TRBV10-3 and TRBJ2-7; 13 bases are shared with TRBD2. The V gene end was trimmed by 6 bases and the J gene end by 6 bases; junction bases not matched to a gene: 17. Germline-derived CDR1 and CDR2 are ENHRY and SYGVKD. This CDR3 region has 18 residues.

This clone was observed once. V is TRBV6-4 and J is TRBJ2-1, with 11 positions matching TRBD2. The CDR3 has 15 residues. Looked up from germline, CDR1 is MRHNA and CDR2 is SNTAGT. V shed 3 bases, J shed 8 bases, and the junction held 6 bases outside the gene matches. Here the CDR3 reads CASSDLAGGMDEQFF. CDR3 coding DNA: TGTGCCAGCAGTGATTTAGCGGGAGGGATGGATGAGCAGTTCTTC.